The sequence of this T cell receptor beta chain was determined in a study of a mutant IDH1 vaccine in newly diagnosed glioma. For the study at large: There were approximately 60% males and roughly 38% females among treated patients, whose mean age was about 41 years. Most patients had radiochemotherapy with temozolomide before enrollment; others had one alone.

TCRdb keeps only in-frame clones here, not all; method: immunoSEQ multiplex PCR. The data hold roughly 25,000 clones, with roughly 87% observed a single time. Notes on the study in general: Immune responses induced by vaccination arose in approximately 93% of the patients.

Worth noting for this clone: Its antigen is currently unknown.

Time point here: week 47, end of study. In the vaccine, a single dose held 300 ug of the mutant IDH1 20-mer peptide, along with topical imiquimod. Sequencing used PBMCs, obtained from a glioma patient whose treatment included an IDH1 peptide vaccine. This receptor was taken from a man aged 40-50 years with glioma. Some clones in this sample may be carry-over from other donors' samples.

CDR3 nucleotides: TGTGCCAGCTCACCGGGGACCTCCCACCACGGGGCTTTCTTT. This encodes CASSPGTSHHGAFF. The genes are TRBV18 and TRBJ1-1; D perhaps matches TRBD1 (5 bases). The germline V gene encodes CDR1 KGHSH and CDR2 LQKENI. The germline V and J ends were trimmed by 3 bases and 11 bases, with 19 bases remaining between them. The CDR3 has 14 residues. The full variable domain, rest sourced from reference TRBV18 and TRBJ1-1, is NAGVMQNPRHLVRRRGQEARLRCSPMKGHSHVYWYRQLPEEGLKFMVYLQKENIIDESGMPKERFSAEFPKEGPSILRIQQVVRGDSAAYFCASSPGTSHHGAFFGQGTRLTVV.